These T cell receptor beta chains were read from a single sample in a study of blood T cell repertoires in COVID-19. The repertoire was sequenced with immunoSEQ multiplex PCR; TCRdb's copy has only in-frame clones and lacks some. The sample has some 24,000 clones, approximately 86% seen once. The sample was peripheral blood. The receptors come from a man in his forties or fifties with active COVID-19. Each CDR3 is given with its conserved first and last residue. D genes are given only for firm matches. Size is stated for part of the rows, as once, few or many counts, or as a class when the clone is expanded.

>TRBJ2-7|NA|TRBD1|TRBV29-1
CSVKGAGTEQYF
TGCAGCGTGAAGGGGGCAGGCACCGAGCAGTACTTC
>TRBJ2-7|once|TRBD2|TRBV4-3
CASSPQREPYEQYF
TGCGCCAGCAGCCCCCAGCGGGAGCCCTACGAGCAGTACTTC
>TRBJ2-4|once|NA|TRBV7-2
CASSYTGSSPYF
TGTGCCAGCAGCTACACCGGGAGCTCACCGTACTTC
>TRBJ2-5|NA|NA|TRBV9
CASSPSTGRQETQYF
TGTGCCAGCAGCCCCTCGACAGGGAGGCAAGAGACCCAGTACTTC
>TRBJ2-3|NA|TRBD1|TRBV9
CASLGQGTDTQYF
TGTGCCAGCTTAGGACAGGGAACAGATACGCAGTATTTT
>TRBJ2-1|NA|TRBD1|TRBV5-4
CASSLGRDRRNDKQFF
TGTGCCAGCAGCTTGGGCAGGGACAGACGAAATGATAAGCAGTTCTTC
>TRBJ2-5|NA|NA|TRBV3-1/TRBV3-2
CASRQSGETQYF
TGTGCCAGCAGGCAGTCCGGGGAGACCCAGTACTTC
>TRBJ1-1|NA|TRBD1|TRBV12-3/TRBV12-4
CASRRTGGTEAFF
TGTGCCAGCAGACGTACAGGGGGCACTGAAGCTTTCTTT
>TRBJ1-1|NA|TRBD1|TRBV29-1
CSGSTGRNTEAFF
TGCAGCGGGTCGACAGGGAGGAACACTGAAGCTTTCTTT
>TRBJ1-4|NA|NA|TRBV18
CASSPQSGINEKLFF
TGTGCCAGCTCACCTCAATCAGGGATTAATGAAAAACTGTTTTTT
>TRBJ1-2|NA|NA|TRBV12-3/TRBV12-4
CASSLRQRYGYTF
TGTGCCAGCAGTTTAAGACAGAGATATGGCTACACCTTC
>TRBJ2-3|NA|NA|TRBV30
CAWTFRGGFTDTQYF
TGTGCCTGGACGTTCAGAGGAGGGTTCACAGATACGCAGTATTTT
>TRBJ2-7|NA|NA|TRBV28
CASSLRLDRAYEQYF
TGTGCCAGCAGTTTACGACTGGACAGAGCCTACGAGCAGTACTTC
>TRBJ1-3|NA|NA|TRBV14
CASSQGLAGSGNTIYF
TGTGCCAGCAGCCAAGGGTTGGCTGGCTCTGGAAACACCATATATTTT
>TRBJ2-3|NA|NA|TRBV7-3
CASSSRAAGPTDTQYF
TGTGCCAGCAGCTCCAGAGCAGCGGGCCCCACAGATACGCAGTATTTT
>TRBJ1-2|NA|NA|TRBV12-3/TRBV12-4
CASSRDTRSGYTF
TGTGCCAGCAGCCGTGACACTCGAAGTGGCTACACCTTC
>TRBJ2-1|NA|NA|TRBV28
CASSLGLAYGNFF
TGTGCCAGCAGTTTAGGGCTAGCCTACGGTAACTTCTTC
>TRBJ2-4|NA|TRBD1|TRBV6-2/TRBV6-3
CASSGDRLNIQYF
TGTGCCAGCAGTGGGGACAGACTAAACATTCAGTACTTC
>TRBJ1-4|NA|NA|TRBV6-5
CASSWQGREKLFF
TGTGCCAGCAGTTGGCAGGGTAGGGAAAAACTGTTTTTT
>TRBJ1-4|few|NA|TRBV18
CASSPQGGEKLFF
TGTGCCAGCTCACCACAGGGAGGAGAAAAACTGTTTTTT
>TRBJ1-4|NA|NA|TRBV9
CASSLDSATNEKLFF
TGTGCCAGCAGCCTCGACTCGGCAACTAATGAAAAACTGTTTTTT
>TRBJ1-6|once|TRBD1|TRBV28
CASSSPGQGASSYNSPLHF
TGTGCCAGCAGTTCGCCCGGACAGGGGGCTTCGTCCTATAATTCACCCCTCCACTTT
>TRBJ2-7|once|TRBD1|TRBV16
CASSQSGDRGGYEQYF
TGTGCCAGCAGCCAATCCGGCGACAGGGGGGGCTACGAGCAGTACTTC
>TRBJ1-3|NA|TRBD1|TRBV4-2
CASSQAGGSGNTIYF
TGTGCCAGCAGCCAAGCAGGGGGCTCTGGAAACACCATATATTTT
>TRBJ1-1|NA|TRBD1|TRBV19
CASSMGQGVSEAFF
TGTGCCAGTAGTATGGGCCAGGGGGTCTCTGAAGCTTTCTTT
>TRBJ1-2|NA|NA|TRBV18
CASSLQGNYGYTF
TGTGCCAGCTCACTACAGGGTAACTATGGCTACACCTTC
>TRBJ2-1|NA|TRBD2|TRBV28
CASRTSGSYNEQFF
TGTGCCAGCAGAACTAGCGGGAGCTACAATGAGCAGTTCTTC
>TRBJ2-7|NA|NA|TRBV2
CASSEALGLRYEQYF
TGTGCCAGCAGTGAAGCGCTAGGCCTAAGATACGAGCAGTACTTC
>TRBJ2-3|NA|TRBD1|TRBV4-2
CASSQGSGTGQDTQYF
TGTGCCAGCAGCCAAGGATCGGGGACAGGGCAGGACACGCAGTATTTT
>TRBJ2-3|NA|TRBD1|TRBV10-3
CAITGQGRAADTQYF
TGTGCCATCACGGGACAGGGCAGAGCGGCAGATACGCAGTATTTT
>TRBJ2-7|NA|NA|TRBV9
CASSVGGSEQYF
TGTGCCAGCAGCGTAGGCGGCTCCGAGCAGTACTTC
>TRBJ2-3|NA|TRBD2|TRBV9
CASSAHRLAGDPDTQYF
TGTGCCAGCAGCGCCCACAGACTAGCGGGAGACCCCGATACGCAGTATTTT
>TRBJ1-2|NA|NA|TRBV6-5
CASSDWGRGNYGYTF
TGTGCCAGCAGCGATTGGGGCAGGGGAAACTATGGCTACACCTTC
>TRBJ2-7|NA|NA|TRBV30
CAWRGVDEQYF
TGTGCCTGGAGGGGCGTGGACGAGCAGTACTTC
>TRBJ1-5|NA|NA|TRBV19
CASSIVGLSNQPQHF
TGTGCCAGTAGTATTGTGGGACTTAGCAATCAGCCCCAGCATTTT
>TRBJ1-2|NA|NA|TRBV12-3/TRBV12-4
CASSLGSYGYTF
TGTGCCAGCAGTTTAGGCAGCTATGGCTACACCTTC
>TRBJ2-7|few|TRBD1|TRBV7-9
CASRRTGDEQYF
TGTGCCAGCAGACGGACAGGGGACGAGCAGTACTTC
>TRBJ1-1|NA|NA|TRBV6-5
CASKLLGRNTEAFF
TGTGCCAGCAAATTACTAGGGAGGAACACTGAAGCTTTCTTT
>TRBJ2-7|NA|NA|TRBV6-5
CASSLRGLRDEQYF
TGTGCCAGCAGTTTACGGGGATTAAGGGACGAGCAGTACTTC
>TRBJ2-3|NA|TRBD2|TRBV4-2
CASSITSGRRDTQYF
TGTGCCAGCAGCATTACTAGCGGGAGAAGGGATACGCAGTATTTT
>TRBJ2-3|NA|TRBD2|TRBV4-1
CASSAGLAGTSTDTQYF
TGCGCCAGCAGTGCTGGACTAGCGGGGACTAGCACAGATACGCAGTATTTT
>TRBJ2-7|NA|TRBD1|TRBV6-5
CASKWTGGDYEQYF
TGTGCCAGCAAATGGACAGGGGGTGACTACGAGCAGTACTTC
>TRBJ2-7|NA|NA|TRBV9
CASSVGQDTLEQYF
TGTGCCAGCAGCGTAGGGCAGGACACCCTCGAGCAGTACTTC
>TRBJ1-6|NA|NA|TRBV5-1
CASSRDIYNSPLHF
TGCGCCAGCAGCAGGGACATCTATAATTCACCCCTCCACTTT
>TRBJ2-6|NA|NA|TRBV4-2
CASSQEHTGSGANVLTF
TGTGCCAGCAGCCAAGAGCACACAGGCTCTGGGGCCAACGTCCTGACTTTC
>TRBJ2-7|NA|NA|TRBV7-3
CASSLGPNRDYEQYF
TGTGCCAGCAGCTTAGGGCCAAACCGCGACTACGAGCAGTACTTC
>TRBJ2-7|NA|NA|TRBV3-1/TRBV3-2
CASSLIPGGLYEQYF
TGTGCCAGCAGCCTAATACCGGGGGGCCTCTACGAGCAGTACTTC
>TRBJ2-7|NA|TRBD1|TRBV5-6
CASSYGQGAWEQYF
TGTGCCAGCAGCTACGGACAGGGGGCTTGGGAGCAGTACTTC
>TRBJ2-1|NA|TRBD2|TRBV19
CASSVLAGSYNEQFF
TGTGCCAGTAGTGTACTAGCGGGGTCCTACAATGAGCAGTTCTTC
>TRBJ2-3|NA|TRBD2|TRBV24-1
CATARGGTSGSSTDTQYF
TGTGCCACCGCTAGGGGTGGGACTAGCGGGAGTAGCACAGATACGCAGTATTTT
>TRBJ1-5|NA|TRBD1|TRBV29-1
CSVGEGGREPQHF
TGCAGCGTTGGTGAAGGGGGCAGGGAGCCCCAGCATTTT